A selection of T cell receptor beta chains follows, all from one sample in a study of cytomegalovirus exposure and HLA in healthy donors. Clones were read by immunoSEQ multiplex PCR, and TCRdb kept only the in-frame ones, dropping some. The sample comprises 170,000 or so clones, roughly three quarters of which are singletons, and approximately 13% rests with the top ten. The sequencing sample was made of PBMCs. These TCRs come from a woman aged 45-59 years in good health and CMV-seropositive. CDR3s include the opening cysteine and the closing phenylalanine or tryptophan. The D gene is left open where the match is weak. The size field is filled for only some rows; it gives once, few, many or a size class.

cdr3_nt: TGTGCCAGCAACCCCGGGAACACTGAAGCTTTCTTT
cdr3_aa: CASNPGNTEAFF
j_call: TRBJ1-1
v_call: TRBV6-1
clone_size: -
d_call: -

cdr3_nt: TGCAGTGACAGGGGTGGAAACACCATATATTTT
cdr3_aa: CSDRGGNTIYF
j_call: TRBJ1-3
v_call: TRBV20-1
clone_size: -
d_call: TRBD1

cdr3_nt: TGTGCCAGCAGCGCAGGATGGAACACTGAAGCTTTCTTT
cdr3_aa: CASSAGWNTEAFF
j_call: TRBJ1-1
v_call: TRBV5-5
clone_size: -
d_call: -

cdr3_nt: TGTGCCAGCAGCCCCAGGACAGGGGGCGGGAAGACCCAGTACTTC
cdr3_aa: CASSPRTGGGKTQYF
j_call: TRBJ2-5
v_call: TRBV11-2
clone_size: -
d_call: TRBD1

cdr3_nt: TGTGCCAGCAGTTTGACGACTAGCGGGTACAATGAGCAGTTCTTC
cdr3_aa: CASSLTTSGYNEQFF
j_call: TRBJ2-1
v_call: TRBV6-1
clone_size: few
d_call: TRBD2

cdr3_nt: TGTGCCAGCAGCAGACTAGCGGGGTATAACGAGACCCAGTACTTC
cdr3_aa: CASSRLAGYNETQYF
j_call: TRBJ2-5
v_call: TRBV6-5
clone_size: -
d_call: TRBD2

cdr3_nt: TGTGCCAGCAGCTTAATGGTAGCGGGGGTAGAGACCCAGTACTTC
cdr3_aa: CASSLMVAGVETQYF
j_call: TRBJ2-5
v_call: TRBV7-8
clone_size: -
d_call: TRBD2

cdr3_nt: TGTGCCAGCAGCTTAGGAACTGTTGTTACTGAAGCTTTCTTT
cdr3_aa: CASSLGTVVTEAFF
j_call: TRBJ1-1
v_call: TRBV7-6
clone_size: few
d_call: -

cdr3_nt: TGTGCCAGCAGCTTAGTGCCAGCGGGGGGAGGGGAGACCCAGTACTTC
cdr3_aa: CASSLVPAGGGETQYF
j_call: TRBJ2-5
v_call: TRBV7-3
clone_size: -
d_call: TRBD2

cdr3_nt: TGTGCCAGCACCATCTCTGGGGCCAACGTCCTGACTTTC
cdr3_aa: CASTISGANVLTF
j_call: TRBJ2-6
v_call: TRBV27
clone_size: -
d_call: -

cdr3_nt: TGTGCCAGCAGTGATAGACAGGCTGGCTACACCTTC
cdr3_aa: CASSDRQAGYTF
j_call: TRBJ1-2
v_call: TRBV6-5
clone_size: -
d_call: -

cdr3_nt: TGCGCCAGCAGCCCACGAAGAGGGCGCTCGGGGAACACTGAAGCTTTCTTT
cdr3_aa: CASSPRRGRSGNTEAFF
j_call: TRBJ1-1
v_call: TRBV4-1
clone_size: -
d_call: -

cdr3_nt: TGTGCCAGCAGTGAAAATGCAGGGAGCACAGATACGCAGTATTTT
cdr3_aa: CASSENAGSTDTQYF
j_call: TRBJ2-3
v_call: TRBV25-1
clone_size: -
d_call: -

cdr3_nt: TGCGCCAGCAGCCAAGGCAGCGGGTCCTACGAGCAGTACTTC
cdr3_aa: CASSQGSGSYEQYF
j_call: TRBJ2-7
v_call: TRBV4-1
clone_size: -
d_call: -

cdr3_nt: TGTGCCAGCAGCCTACTCCCCGGGGGCTCCTACAATGAGCAGTTCTTC
cdr3_aa: CASSLLPGGSYNEQFF
j_call: TRBJ2-1
v_call: TRBV11-2
clone_size: -
d_call: -

cdr3_nt: TGTGCCAGCAGCTCTTACCTGCCGGGACAGGGAAACGAGCAGTACTTC
cdr3_aa: CASSSYLPGQGNEQYF
j_call: TRBJ2-7
v_call: TRBV7-9
clone_size: -
d_call: TRBD1

cdr3_nt: TGTGCCAGCAGCAAAGAGGAGCCGGGACACGGAGGGAACACTGAAGCTTTCTTT
cdr3_aa: CASSKEEPGHGGNTEAFF
j_call: TRBJ1-1
v_call: TRBV21-1
clone_size: -
d_call: -

cdr3_nt: TGTGCCAGCAGCCAAGACAGGAATAATTCACCCCTCCACTTT
cdr3_aa: CASSQDRNNSPLHF
j_call: TRBJ1-6
v_call: TRBV14
clone_size: -
d_call: -

cdr3_nt: TGTGCCGGAGGGGGGGCAGGGGGCATGGAGACCCAGTACTTC
cdr3_aa: CAGGGAGGMETQYF
j_call: TRBJ2-5
v_call: TRBV7-9
clone_size: -
d_call: -

cdr3_nt: TGTGCCACCAGCAGAAACGCGGGGTACGGGGAGCTGTTTTTT
cdr3_aa: CATSRNAGYGELFF
j_call: TRBJ2-2
v_call: TRBV15
clone_size: -
d_call: -

cdr3_nt: TGTGCCAGCTCGCAGGGACAGGGCCATTCACCCCTCCACTTT
cdr3_aa: CASSQGQGHSPLHF
j_call: TRBJ1-6
v_call: TRBV18
clone_size: -
d_call: TRBD1

cdr3_nt: TGTGCTAGTGGTGGAGGGGGGGGATGGAGCTCCTACGAGCAGTACTTC
cdr3_aa: CASGGGGGWSSYEQYF
j_call: TRBJ2-7
v_call: TRBV12-5
clone_size: once
d_call: -

cdr3_nt: TGTGCCAGCAGTTACTCGCCCAGGGTCCAAGAAAAACTGTTTTTT
cdr3_aa: CASSYSPRVQEKLFF
j_call: TRBJ1-4
v_call: TRBV6-5
clone_size: once
d_call: -

cdr3_nt: TGTGCCAGCAGTGACACTGCTGGAAACACCATATATTTT
cdr3_aa: CASSDTAGNTIYF
j_call: TRBJ1-3
v_call: TRBV2
clone_size: once
d_call: -